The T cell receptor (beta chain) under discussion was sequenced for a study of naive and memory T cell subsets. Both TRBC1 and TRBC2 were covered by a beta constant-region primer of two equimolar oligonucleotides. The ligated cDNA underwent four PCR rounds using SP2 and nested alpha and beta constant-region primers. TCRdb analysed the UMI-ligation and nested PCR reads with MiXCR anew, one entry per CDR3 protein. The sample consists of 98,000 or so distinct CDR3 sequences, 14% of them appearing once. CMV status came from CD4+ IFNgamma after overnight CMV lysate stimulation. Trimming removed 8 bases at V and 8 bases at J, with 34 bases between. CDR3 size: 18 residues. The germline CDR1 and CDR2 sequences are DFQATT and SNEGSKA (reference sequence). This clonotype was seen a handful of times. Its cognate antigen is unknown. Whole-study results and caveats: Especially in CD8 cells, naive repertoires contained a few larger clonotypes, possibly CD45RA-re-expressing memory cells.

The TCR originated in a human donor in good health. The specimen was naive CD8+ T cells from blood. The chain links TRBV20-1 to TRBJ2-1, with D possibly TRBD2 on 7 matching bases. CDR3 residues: CSSPKGGGSLGVFDEQFF. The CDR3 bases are TGCAGTTCTCCAAAGGGGGGCGGGAGCCTTGGCGTGTTTGATGAGCAGTTCTTC.